Listed here are 20 T cell receptor beta chains from one sample, sequenced in a study of identifying expanded T cells in peripheral blood. Profiled with immunoSEQ multiplex PCR; TCRdb holds only in-frame clones, not every one. The sample yields around 100,000 clones, 88% seen once. The sequencing sample was made of blood. Every receptor here comes from a person aged 18-70 years in good health.

The chain links TRBV6-5 to TRBJ1-1, with 9 bases that match TRBD1. With V trimmed by 2 bases and J by 6 bases, 4 bases remained unmatched. Looked up from germline, CDR1 is MNHEY and CDR2 is SVGAGI. There are 14 residues in the CDR3. CDR3 protein: CASSYRGQGSEAFF. CDR3 nucleotide sequence: TGTGCCAGCAGTTACCGGGGACAGGGATCTGAAGCTTTCTTT.

The chain employs TRBV7-8 and TRBJ2-1; 7 positions match TRBD2. In germline, CDR1 is SGHVS, CDR2 FQNEAQ. The CDR3 totals 18 residues. Losses at the gene ends were 5 bases for V and 2 bases for J; bases not matched to a gene: 15. CDR3 loop: CASSARTWGGRTYNEQFF. CDR3 in DNA: TGTGCCAGCAGCGCTCGGACCTGGGGGGGAAGGACCTACAATGAGCAGTTCTTC.

The rearrangement uses TRBV5-4 and TRBJ2-3; 7 bases map to TRBD2. CDR1 and CDR2 (germline): SGHNT, YYREEE (reference sequence). Germline trimming cut 4 bases from V and 1 base from J; bases unmatched to any gene: 9. The CDR3 runs to 16 residues. CDR3 sequence reads: CASSQGTRGGTDTQYF. The CDR3 DNA follows: TGTGCCAGCAGCCAGGGAACCCGGGGGGGCACAGATACGCAGTATTTT.

The chain employs TRBV7-2 and TRBJ2-5; 8 bases are shared with TRBD2. CDR1 and CDR2 (germline): SGHTA, FQGNSA. The CDR3 runs 14 residues. V shed 1 base, J shed 3 bases, and the junction held 1 base outside the gene matches. CDR3 sequence (DNA): TGTGCCAGCAGCTTAGTTAGCGGGGAAGAGACCCAGTACTTC. It yields the protein CASSLVSGEETQYF.

This clone was picked up a small number of times. The gene calls are TRBV25-1 and TRBJ1-1; D perhaps matches TRBD1 (6 bases). Germline values: CDR1 MGHDK, CDR2 SYGVNS. The CDR3 has 14 amino acids. Trimming shortened V by 4 bases and J by 2 bases, and 11 bases separated the two germline ends. For the CDR3, the DNA is TGTGCCAGCAGTGCGGCAGGGGCCAACACTGAAGCTTTCTTT. Protein: CASSAAGANTEAFF.

The chain combines TRBV6-5 with TRBJ2-7; D is ambiguous. This CDR3 region has 12 residues. CDR1 is MNHEY and CDR2 is SVGAGI in the germline V gene. Trimming took off 4 bases at V and 6 bases at J, with 10 bases between the two ends. In nucleotides, the CDR3 is TGTGCCAGCAGTTCCGGGTTGTTCGAGCAGTACTTC. It specifies CASSSGLFEQYF.

The chain links TRBV27 to TRBJ2-3; D perhaps matches TRBD1 (6 bases). CDR3 length: 15 residues. Germline V gene data show CDR1 as MNHEY and CDR2 as SMNVEV (reference sequence). Trimming pared 6 bases from V and 1 base from J, leaving 14 bases between. CDR3 nucleotide sequence: TGTGCCAGCAGGGAGGCACAGGGAGGCACAGATACGCAGTATTTT. Protein: CASREAQGGTDTQYF.

This clone was counted a single time. The V call is TRBV10-3, the J call TRBJ2-6; D remains unclear. The ends were cut back, 3 bases at V and 1 base at J, with 7 bases in the middle. Germline V CDR1 and CDR2: ENHRY, SYGVKD. The CDR3 runs to 15 residues. As DNA, the CDR3 is TGTGCCATCAGTGAAACCAGGTCTGGGGCCAACGTCCTGACTTTC. Its protein is CAISETRSGANVLTF.

V and J are TRBV18 and TRBJ2-2; D is possibly TRBD1 or TRBD2 (5 bases each). The V gene's germline CDR1 is KGHSH and CDR2 LQKENI. CDR3 length: 15 amino acids. Trimming took off 1 base at V and 5 bases at J, with 11 bases between the two ends. Here the CDR3 DNA reads TGTGCCAGCTCACCACGGGGGAGTTCTACCGGGGAGCTGTTTTTT. Encoded protein: CASSPRGSSTGELFF.

V is TRBV7-2 and J is TRBJ2-7; 16 nucleotides match TRBD2. This CDR3 is 18 amino acids long. The J segment lost 6 bases and the V segment lost 7 bases, leaving 15 bases of the junction unmatched. Germline V gene sequence: CDR1 SGHTA, CDR2 FQGNSA. CDR3 amino acids: CASTVPGLAGGEFPEQYF. The CDR3 DNA reads TGTGCCAGCACCGTGCCGGGACTAGCGGGGGGGGAATTTCCCGAGCAGTACTTC.

This clone has only one observation. The chain recombines TRBV19 with TRBJ2-1, with TRBD1 identical over 7 bases. From germline, CDR1 is LNHDA and CDR2 SQIVND (reference sequence). With V trimmed by 7 bases and J by 6 bases, 9 bases remained unmatched. This CDR3 is 14 amino acids long. The CDR3 nucleotides read TGTGCCAGTACCAGGACAGGATTGGTCAATGAGCAGTTCTTC. Protein: CASTRTGLVNEQFF.

V gene TRBV6-1 combines with J gene TRBJ2-4; TRBD1 agrees at 9 bases. The CDR3 covers 14 residues. With V trimmed by 3 bases and J by 7 bases, 4 bases remained unmatched. From germline, CDR1 is MNHNS and CDR2 SASEGT. The CDR3 loop is CASSEGTGTNIQYF. In DNA form, the CDR3 reads TGTGCCAGCAGTGAGGGGACAGGGACCAACATTCAGTACTTC.

The chain uses TRBV2 and TRBJ2-1, with unresolved D. Germline V gene data show CDR1 as SNHLY and CDR2 as FYNNEI. Trimming stripped 6 bases from V and 16 bases from J, with 25 bases between. The CDR3 extends over 14 amino acids. The CDR3 DNA sequence: TGTGCCAGCAGCCAAGAGGCGGTCGGCGGAAAAAAATTCTTC. Protein sequence: CASSQEAVGGKKFF.

The gene calls are TRBV6-6 and TRBJ1-5, with no clear D. This CDR3 has 13 residues. Germline V gives CDR1 MNHNY, CDR2 SVGAGI (reference sequence). V lost 0 bases and J 4 bases, leaving 4 bases between the germline ends. The CDR3 DNA is TGTGCCAGCAGTTACTCGGTGAATCAGCCCCAGCATTTT. Translated, it gives CASSYSVNQPQHF.

This clone is a singleton in its sample. The V call is TRBV7-7, the J call TRBJ2-3; D tentatively fits TRBD1 or TRBD2 (5 bases each). The V and J ends lost 5 bases and 3 bases respectively, with 15 bases between them. The length of the CDR3 is 15 residues. CDR1 is SSHAT and CDR2 is FNYEAQ in the germline V gene (reference sequence). This chain's CDR3 is CASSPGTTGTDTQYF. The CDR3 bases are TGTGCCAGCAGCCCCGGGACCACGGGGACAGATACGCAGTATTTT. Looking up the rest from reference TRBV7-7 and TRBJ2-3 gives the full variable domain: GAGVSQSPRYKVTKRGQDVTLRCDPISSHATLYWYQQALGQGPEFLTYFNYEAQPDKSGLPSDRFSAERPEGSISTLTIQRTEQRDSAMYRCASSPGTTGTDTQYFGPGTRLTVL.

J is TRBJ1-2 and V is TRBV13; D is uncertain. CDR1 and CDR2 (germline): PRHDT, FYEKMQ (reference sequence). The CDR3 contains 12 residues. With 5 bases removed from V and 8 bases from J, the gap between germline ends came to 12 bases. CDR3 in DNA: TGTGCCAGCAGCCCAAGCCGCAGGGGCTACACCTTC. It codes for CASSPSRRGYTF.

The chain employs TRBV7-9 and TRBJ1-4; 10 bases are a match to TRBD1. Germline assignment: CDR1 SEHNR and CDR2 FQNEAQ (reference sequence). Trimming at V came to 5 bases and at J to 1 base, leaving 7 bases not matched to a gene. CDR3 length: 17 amino acids. The CDR3 DNA is TGTGCCAGCAGCCCGAGGACAGGGGGAAGAACTAATGAAAAACTGTTTTTT. Translating it yields CASSPRTGGRTNEKLFF.

The chain combines TRBV2 with TRBJ2-5; 11 positions match TRBD2. The V segment lost 3 bases and the J segment 4 bases; nucleotides outside the gene matches: 4. Germline lookup yields CDR1 SNHLY and CDR2 FYNNEI. This CDR3 spans 15 amino acids. CDR3 amino acids: CASSDRLAGGETQYF. The CDR3 nucleotides read TGTGCCAGCAGTGACCGCCTAGCGGGGGGAGAGACCCAGTACTTC.

The rearrangement joins TRBV4-3 to TRBJ1-4, with D possibly being TRBD1 (5 bases). The CDR3 is made up of 15 amino acids. With 0 bases removed from V and 7 bases from J, the gap between germline ends came to 12 bases. CDR1 and CDR2 (germline): LGHNA, YSLEER. As DNA, the CDR3 is TGCGCCAGCAGCCAAGATCGGGGGTCGGGTGAAAAACTGTTTTTT. It encodes CASSQDRGSGEKLFF.

The CDR3 reads CASSYSTGEGPQHF. The CDR3 DNA sequence: TGTGCCAGCAGTTACTCGACAGGGGAAGGGCCCCAGCATTTT. The V call is TRBV6-6, the J call TRBJ1-5; 8 bases match TRBD1. V shed 0 bases, J shed 9 bases, and the junction held 4 bases outside the gene matches. This CDR3 contains 14 residues. In germline, CDR1 is MNHNY, CDR2 SVGAGI (reference sequence).